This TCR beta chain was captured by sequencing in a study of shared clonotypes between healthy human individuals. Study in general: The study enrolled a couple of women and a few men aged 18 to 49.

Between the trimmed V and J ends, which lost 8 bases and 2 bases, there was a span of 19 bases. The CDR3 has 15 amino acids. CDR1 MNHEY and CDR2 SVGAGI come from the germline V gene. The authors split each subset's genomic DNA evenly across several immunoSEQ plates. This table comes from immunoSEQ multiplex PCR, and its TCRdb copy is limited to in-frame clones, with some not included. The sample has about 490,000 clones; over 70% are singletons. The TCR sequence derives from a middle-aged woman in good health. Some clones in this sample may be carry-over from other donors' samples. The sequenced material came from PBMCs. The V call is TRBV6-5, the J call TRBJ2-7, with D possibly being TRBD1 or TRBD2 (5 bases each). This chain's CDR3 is CASGKPGRLTYEQYF. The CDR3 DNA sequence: TGTGCCAGCGGGAAGCCGGGACGATTAACCTACGAGCAGTACTTC.